Detailed here is one T cell receptor (beta chain). The sample originates from a study of blood T cell repertoires in COVID-19. V was shortened by 1 base and J by 4 bases, with 10 bases between the two germline ends. The germline CDR1 and CDR2 sequences are SEHNR and FQNEAQ (reference sequence). The CDR3 has 15 amino acids. In the authors' workflow: Amplification with reference gene primers provided the estimates of nucleated cell counts. Sequencing was performed with immunoSEQ multiplex PCR; in TCRdb, only in-frame clones are kept and a portion is missing. D and trimming come from the DNA, and the V and J calls and clone size come from that table. Among hundreds of thousands of clones listed, roughly 89% were seen once.

Sequencing input: PBMCs or T cells enriched from blood (not recorded which). The chain has TRBV7-9 and TRBJ1-4; D uncertain. This receptor was obtained from a young man who had been exposed to COVID-19. This CDR3 is CASSLVGLDNEKLFF. The CDR3 DNA reads as TGTGCCAGCAGCTTAGTTGGCCTCGATAATGAAAAACTGTTTTTT.